A selection of T cell receptor beta chains follows, all from one sample in a study of T cell responses to AZD1222 COVID-19 vaccine. Profiling relied on immunoSEQ multiplex PCR, and the TCRdb table lists in-frame clones only, not all of them. The sample includes under 200,000 clones, around 88% of them seen just once. The source was peripheral blood, collected 28 days after the second AZD1222 dose. The source of these receptors is an adult who received the AZD1222 COVID-19 vaccine. Each CDR3 is given with its conserved first and last residue. Each record gives: CDR3 protein, CDR3 DNA, D gene, CDR3 length, J gene, clone size, V gene. D genes are given only for firm matches. Size is stated for part of the rows, as once, few or many counts, or as a class when the clone is expanded.

CASSLLYEQYF,TGTGCCAGCAGCTTACTCTACGAGCAGTACTTC,.,11,TRBJ2-7,.,TRBV7-9
CASSARSEGYTF,TGTGCCAGTAGTGCCCGCTCCGAGGGCTACACCTTC,.,12,TRBJ1-2,.,TRBV19
CASAYRQNQETQYF,TGTGCCAGCGCCTACCGACAGAACCAAGAGACCCAGTACTTC,.,14,TRBJ2-5,.,TRBV7-9
CASSYLDRHNEQYF,TGTGCCAGCAGTTACCTGGACAGACATAACGAGCAGTACTTC,.,14,TRBJ2-7,.,TRBV6-5
CASSLRGAPSTNYGYTF,TGTGCCAGCAGCTTAAGGGGGGCTCCCTCCACTAACTATGGCTACACCTTC,.,17,TRBJ1-2,.,TRBV5-6
CASSLTSGTLQSGYTF,TGTGCCAGCAGCTTAACGTCCGGGACCCTCCAAAGCGGCTACACCTTC,.,16,TRBJ1-2,few,TRBV9
CASSLGTGDSNQPQHF,TGCGCCAGCAGCTTGGGGACAGGGGATAGCAATCAGCCCCAGCATTTT,TRBD1,16,TRBJ1-5,.,TRBV5-1
CASKGGPEAFF,TGTGCCAGTAAGGGGGGTCCTGAAGCTTTCTTT,.,11,TRBJ1-1,.,TRBV19
CSASSTDRSEKLFF,TGCAGTGCTAGTAGCACAGATAGATCTGAAAAACTGTTTTTT,.,14,TRBJ1-4,.,TRBV20-1
CASSSSASTNEKLFF,TGTGCCAGCAGCTCATCAGCGTCAACTAATGAAAAACTGTTTTTT,.,15,TRBJ1-4,.,TRBV4-2